This T cell receptor beta chain was observed in a study of multiple sclerosis patients with progressive multifocal leukoencephalopathy. Described time point: before natalizumab initiation. T0 blood was collected before the first natalizumab infusion. The CDR3 spans 13 residues. Looked up from germline, CDR1 is LNHDA and CDR2 is SQIVND (reference sequence). V was pared by 7 bases and J by 2 bases, with 3 bases of the junction left unmatched. Assay: immunoSEQ multiplex PCR; the TCRdb copy retains only in-frame clones and omits some. The profile shows roughly 30,000 clones, approximately 90% of them singletons.

This receptor was taken from a human donor with multiple sclerosis. The chain is built from TRBV19 and TRBJ2-5; 8 nucleotides align to TRBD1. The source material was PBMCs. The CDR3 sequence is CASTGTGQETQYF. The CDR3 region has the DNA TGTGCCAGTACCGGGACAGGACAAGAGACCCAGTACTTC. Full variable domain (rest looked up from reference TRBV19 and TRBJ2-5): DGGITQSPKYLFRKEGQNVTLSCEQNLNHDAMYWYRQDPGQGLRLIYYSQIVNDFQKGDIAEGYSVSREKKESFPLTVTSAQKNPTAFYLCASTGTGQETQYFGPGTRLLVL.